This is a list of T cell receptor beta chains from one sample in a study of blood T cell repertoires in COVID-19. Sequencing was performed with immunoSEQ multiplex PCR; in TCRdb, only in-frame clones are kept and a portion is missing. The data contain 200,000 to 300,000 clones, about 89% of them singletons. Sequences were obtained from peripheral blood. The receptor source for this set is a middle-aged man who had recovered from COVID-19. The CDR3 runs from the conserved cysteine through the conserved F or W. Fields, in order: D gene, V gene, clone size, CDR3 length, J gene, CDR3 DNA, CDR3 protein. The D gene is left open where the match is weak. Size values are once, few and many counts, or a class for expanded clones, and some rows have none.

-	TRBV10-3	-	14	TRBJ2-3	TGTGCCACCAAACAGGGTGAGGGGACAGATACGCAGTATTTT	CATKQGEGTDTQYF
TRBD1	TRBV5-1	-	17	TRBJ1-5	TGCGCCAGCAGCCCCGGGACAGGGGGCTGGGGCAATCAGCCCCAGCATTTT	CASSPGTGGWGNQPQHF
TRBD1	TRBV15	-	17	TRBJ1-2	TGTGCCACCAGCAGAGATGGTGCAGGGGGCCCTGACTATGGCTACACCTTC	CATSRDGAGGPDYGYTF
TRBD1	TRBV11-3	few	17	TRBJ2-3	TGTGCCAGCAGCTTAGGAACCGGGACAGGGGTATCAGATACGCAGTATTTT	CASSLGTGTGVSDTQYF
-	TRBV19	-	14	TRBJ1-2	TGTGCCAGTCGGGACACCACTCGGCTCACGGGCTACACCTTC	CASRDTTRLTGYTF
TRBD2	TRBV5-8	-	15	TRBJ2-1	TGTGCCAGCAGCCAAGATAGGTGGGGCGGGGGTGAGCAGTTCTTC	CASSQDRWGGGEQFF
TRBD2	TRBV5-4	-	16	TRBJ2-1	TGTGCCAGCAGCCGGGGTGGGCGGGGGGACTACAATGAGCAGTTCTTC	CASSRGGRGDYNEQFF
TRBD1	TRBV9	-	16	TRBJ1-2	TGTGCCAGCAGCCAACAAGGACAGGGAGGGATCTATGGCTACACCTTC	CASSQQGQGGIYGYTF
TRBD2	TRBV19	-	15	TRBJ2-1	TGTGCCAGTAGTATAAAAGGACTAGCGGGCAATGAGCAGTTCTTC	CASSIKGLAGNEQFF
-	TRBV12-5	once	16	TRBJ1-2	TGTGCTAGTGGTTCCCCCGTTTCCGGCAGGGTTAATGGCTACACCTTC	CASGSPVSGRVNGYTF
TRBD2	TRBV9	-	17	TRBJ2-7	TGTGCCAGCAGCGTAGCTCAATCGGCGGGAGGGCCTAGGGAGCAGTACTTC	CASSVAQSAGGPREQYF
TRBD2	TRBV7-9	-	15	TRBJ2-1	TGTGCCAGCAGCCTATCGACTAGCGGTAGGGATGAGCAGTTCTTC	CASSLSTSGRDEQFF
-	TRBV18	-	17	TRBJ1-5	TGTGCCAGCTCACCGTGGGTCTCCCCTCGGGGCAATCAGCCCCAGCATTTT	CASSPWVSPRGNQPQHF
-	TRBV7-2	-	15	TRBJ2-2	TGTGCCAGCAGCTTACGAATAGGACAGTCCGGGGAGCTGTTTTTT	CASSLRIGQSGELFF
-	TRBV10-3	-	16	TRBJ2-1	TGTGCCATCAGTGAGTCGACTCGCGGGCTCTACAATGAGCAGTTCTTC	CAISESTRGLYNEQFF
-	TRBV25-1	few	16	TRBJ2-6	TGTGCCAGCAGTGACCAGGTTCACCCTGGGGCCAACGTCCTGACTTTC	CASSDQVHPGANVLTF
-	TRBV2	-	15	TRBJ2-7	TGTGCCAGCAGTGAAGCTGGACAGCTCTCCTACGAGCAGTACTTC	CASSEAGQLSYEQYF
-	TRBV7-2	medium-sized	15	TRBJ2-6	TGTGCCAGCAGCTTGCAGCGAGCTGGGGCCAACGTCCTGACTTTC	CASSLQRAGANVLTF
-	TRBV13	-	19	TRBJ2-1	TGTGCCAGCAGCCCAATAACCATGGGGGAGCCAGGGGTTGGCAATGAGCAGTTCTTC	CASSPITMGEPGVGNEQFF
TRBD1	TRBV19	-	15	TRBJ2-5	TGTGCCAGTAGTATTCTGACAGGGCGGAGGGAGACCCAGTACTTC	CASSILTGRRETQYF
-	TRBV2	-	15	TRBJ2-7	TGTGCCAGCAGTGAAGGTCCGGGATCTACATACGAGCAGTACTTC	CASSEGPGSTYEQYF
-	TRBV25-1	-	15	TRBJ2-5	TGTGCCAGCAGTGGATTGATCAGCGTCAAGGAGACCCAGTACTTC	CASSGLISVKETQYF
-	TRBV6-6	-	16	TRBJ1-6	TGTGCCAGCAGTTACACCGCAGGGTCAGATCGGCCACCCCTCCACTTT	CASSYTAGSDRPPLHF
TRBD1	TRBV9	-	15	TRBJ2-4	TGTGCCAGCAGCCCCCAGGGGGTAGGCAAAAACATTCAGTACTTC	CASSPQGVGKNIQYF
TRBD2	TRBV7-9	-	16	TRBJ2-7	TGTGCCAGCAGCCCTCCACTAGCGGGGACCTCATACGAGCAGTACTTC	CASSPPLAGTSYEQYF
-	TRBV9	-	12	TRBJ2-2	TGTGCCAGCAGCGTAGGTAACGGGGAGCTGTTTTTT	CASSVGNGELFF
-	TRBV19	-	13	TRBJ1-5	TGTGCCAGTAGTTCCGAGATAGATCAGCCCCAGCATTTT	CASSSEIDQPQHF
-	TRBV15	-	15	TRBJ1-1	TGTGCCACCAGCCCCCGCCCCCTATCGAACACTGAAGCTTTCTTT	CATSPRPLSNTEAFF
-	TRBV19	-	14	TRBJ1-1	TGTGCCAGTAGTATAGCAGGGGCGAACACTGAAGCTTTCTTT	CASSIAGANTEAFF
-	TRBV6-5	-	11	TRBJ1-3	TGTGCCAGCACTTCTGGAAACACCATATATTTT	CASTSGNTIYF
TRBD2	TRBV6-5	-	13	TRBJ2-3	TGTGCCAGCAGGCCGGGACTAGCGACCCCGCAGTATTTT	CASRPGLATPQYF
-	TRBV5-1	-	15	TRBJ2-1	TGCGCCAGCAGCTTGAGGCAGGGATCCTACAATGAGCAGTTCTTC	CASSLRQGSYNEQFF
-	TRBV6-1	-	14	TRBJ1-4	TGTGCCAGCAGTGAACGGGGGACTAATGAAAAACTGTTTTTT	CASSERGTNEKLFF
TRBD1	TRBV29-1	-	13	TRBJ2-4	TGCAGCGTTGGACAGGGAGAGGGTCACATTCAGTACTTC	CSVGQGEGHIQYF
-	TRBV5-1	-	15	TRBJ2-6	TGCGCCAGCAGCTTCAGGGAATCTGGGGCCAACGTCCTGACTTTC	CASSFRESGANVLTF
-	TRBV9	-	13	TRBJ2-3	TGTGCCAGCAGCGTAGCTACAGCAGATACGCAGTATTTT	CASSVATADTQYF
-	TRBV5-4	-	15	TRBJ1-2	TGTGCCAGCAGCTTGGTCCGGGGTACTAACTATGGCTACACCTTC	CASSLVRGTNYGYTF
-	TRBV27	once	14	TRBJ1-2	TGTGCCAGCAAGGGGCAGGCGAAGGACTATGGCTACACCTTC	CASKGQAKDYGYTF
-	TRBV2	few	13	TRBJ1-2	TGTGCCAGCGCGGTCCAGGGGACCTATGGCTACACCTTC	CASAVQGTYGYTF
-	TRBV7-2	-	15	TRBJ2-2	TGTGCCAGCAGCTCCCAGGGAACCGGCACCGGGGAGCTGTTTTTT	CASSSQGTGTGELFF
-	TRBV5-1	-	17	TRBJ2-6	TGCGCCAGCAGCCCCAAACTTACAGGGTCTGGGGCCAACGTCCTGACTTTC	CASSPKLTGSGANVLTF
-	TRBV7-9	-	12	TRBJ2-7	TGTGCCAGCAGCTTATTAGTGAGGGAGCAGTACTTC	CASSLLVREQYF